This T cell receptor beta chain was documented in a study of blood T cells in healthy people across ages. Whole-study context: Template switching retrieved approximately one barcoded beta molecule for each two T cells.

With 7 bases removed from V and 6 bases from J, the gap between germline ends came to 13 bases. Germline V gene lookup returns CDR1 SQVTM and CDR2 ANQGSEA. The CDR3 extends over 11 amino acids. Whole-study results and caveats: There were more naive CD4+ cells and higher diversity in long-lived donors than in aged donors. A conclusive naive versus antigen-experienced comparison was prevented by the unsorted PBMCs.

A second PCR, run for roughly 7 to 12 cycles, used a sample-barcoded 5' primer plus a J-beta primer mix. Each cDNA molecule received a tag from a template-switch adaptor that had 12 random nucleotides. TCRdb fed the 5' RACE reads into MiXCR, producing one record per CDR3 protein. The sample yields roughly 800,000 distinct CDR3 sequences, about 62% seen once. This clonotype was counted only a few times. The antigen is unknown. The clonotype comes from a man aged 25-45 years in good health. The chain combines TRBV29-1 with TRBJ2-7; D gene ambiguous. The source material was blood. CDR3 sequence reads: CSAWGESEQYF. Written as DNA, the CDR3 is TGCAGCGCATGGGGTGAAAGCGAGCAGTACTTC.